This TCR beta chain was documented in a study of T cells in Graves' hyperthyroidism and ophthalmopathy (dated by TCRdb to between 2017 and 2020). Background for the entire study: Peripheral blood samples were taken at initial diagnosis, before any treatment was given. To identify distinguishing TCR V-J signatures, a discovery cohort of some 99 patients was used, comprising 43 with Graves' ophthalmopathy and under 60 with stable Graves' hyperthyroidism. According to the paper, TCR Vbeta CDR3 sequencing was carried out on 120 to 150 peripheral blood samples, which came from fewer than 50 ophthalmopathy, under 80 hyperthyroidism and about 17 progressor patients. Thyroid tissue and blood T-cell repertoires from roughly six Graves' hyperthyroidism patients were also compared in the study. After sampling, hyperthyroidism patients received methimazole starting at 30 mg daily, and ophthalmopathy patients received high-dose intravenous methylprednisolone. The 95 to 100 discovery patients were randomly divided into training and test sets at a 7:3 ratio. Whether ophthalmopathy could be predicted prospectively was tested in an independent validation cohort made up of approximately 19 hyperthyroidism patients plus 17 patients who later progressed to ophthalmopathy. Here is what the overall study found, with its caveats: Ophthalmopathy was separated from stable hyperthyroidism by a 13 V-J signature model, with approximately 86% sensitivity and about 84% specificity obtained in cross-validation and 80%/75% obtained in testing. Most expanded thyroid clonotypes (frequency above 0.001) were also detected in blood, a finding suggesting that blood repertoires may reflect thyroid immune responses. In validation, the model predicted progression to ophthalmopathy a median of 6.5 months before onset, with approximately 71% sensitivity and roughly 73% specificity. No statistical method was used to fix the sample size in advance, and group allocation was not hidden from the investigators.

This clonotype appeared a few times. The target of this receptor is not known. No qualities accompany the bases; no much larger clone lies one base away. Here V drops 6 bases and J drops 2 bases, and the junction holds 5 bases not matched to any gene. The CDR3 goes from the cysteine to the phenylalanine over 15 residues. Solely the CDR3 DNA is kept, with 45 bases framed from the first base. CDR1 and CDR2 are drawn from the germline V gene: SNHLY, FYNNEI. The TCR beta CDR3 regions were amplified from RNA transcripts. The TCR CDR3 was subjected to a first round of RT-PCR using the HTBI primer set and the Qiagen OneStep RT-PCR kit. The libraries were constructed in a second round of multiplex PCR and then size-selected and purified. Libraries were sequenced paired-end with 100 bp reads on an Illumina HiSeq2000. The paper's processing steps were these. Raw data were processed with SOAPnuke, discarding reads with adapters, uncalled bases, mean Phred below 15, or no exact constant-primer or identifier match. High-quality paired reads were merged with COPE v1.2.5, and unique nucleotide sequences were defined as clonotypes. MiTCR v1.1 was used to align the clonotypes against IMGT TRBV, TRBD and TRBJ reference segments. The analysis included only V-J combinations with a frequency above 0.0001, which together covered approximately 99% of the repertoires. The TCS score was defined as the ratio of F50 (clonal expansion) to E x V (chaos), calculated using BLOSUM62-based TCRdist between CDR3 peptides within each V-J. Welch's t-statistics and random forest reduced roughly 540 V-J features to 10 to 15, which were used in a naive Bayes classifier (R e1071). Using fastp trimming at Q25 and MiXCR clonotype assembly, TCRdb reanalyzed the public sequencing data and kept in-frame beta chains. Under each unique CDR3 protein, matching rows form one entry showing the most common genes and DNA. The V and J calls and clone size come from TCRdb's table, not from the authors' own analysis. The sample yields fewer than 500,000 distinct CDR3 sequences; about 14% were counted once. About 18% of the sample is taken by the ten largest.

Ophthalmopathy patients had moderately to severely active disease, with a Clinical Activity Score of 3 or more, a NOSPECS grade of 4 or more, and a disease duration of less than 3 months. Patients with uncontrolled infections, other autoimmune diseases, pregnancy or lactation were excluded. Diagnoses were established on the basis of clinical symptoms, serum thyroxine and TRAb, thyroid ultrasound, and orbital computed tomography. PBMCs were separated from approximately 9.9 ml of fresh peripheral blood using Ficoll-Paque density gradient centrifugation. Trizol reagent was used to extract total RNA, and RNA quality was then checked on an Agilent 2100 Bioanalyzer.

This clonotype was sampled from a woman in her 30s with Graves' ophthalmopathy. The chain is encoded by TRBV2 joined to TRBJ2-5, with 11 bases aligning to TRBD2. Sequencing was performed on blood. The DNA reads as follows: TGTGCCAGCAGGCTGGGACTAGCGGATCAAGAGACCCAGTACTTC. The encoded protein is CASRLGLADQETQYF.